The rows below give T cell receptor beta chains drawn from one sample of a study of cytomegalovirus exposure and HLA in healthy donors. Using immunoSEQ multiplex PCR, the repertoire was profiled, and TCRdb retains in-frame clones only, with some absent. The repertoire consists of some 170,000 clones, with roughly four fifths occurring once and the leading ten covering around 4.1%. The sample consisted of PBMCs. Receptor source: a man between 45 and 60 years old in good health and CMV-seropositive. The CDR3 runs from the conserved cysteine through the conserved F or W. The D gene is left open where the match is weak. Only part of the rows carry a size: once, few, many, or a class if the clone is expanded.

CDR3	DNA	length	V	J	size	D
CASSAGTGVYGYTF	TGCGCCAGCAGCGCCGGGACAGGGGTCTATGGCTACACCTTC	14	TRBV5-1	TRBJ1-2	NA	TRBD1
CSSSDGTEKLFF	TGTTCCAGCAGTGATGGGACAGAAAAACTGTTTTTT	12	TRBV7-9	TRBJ1-4	NA	NA
CASSSGLHTGELFF	TGTGCCAGCAGCTCGGGACTACACACCGGGGAGCTGTTTTTT	14	TRBV13	TRBJ2-2	NA	TRBD2
CASRSFWKVNRRSYGYTF	TGTGCCAGCAGATCCTTTTGGAAGGTGAATCGACGGAGCTATGGCTACACCTTC	18	TRBV28	TRBJ1-2	few	NA
CASRTGGQANYGYTF	TGTGCCAGCAGGACAGGGGGCCAAGCTAACTATGGCTACACCTTC	15	TRBV28	TRBJ1-2	NA	TRBD1
CASSQVGQPYNEQFF	TGTGCCAGCAGCCAGGTCGGACAACCATACAATGAGCAGTTCTTC	15	TRBV4-2	TRBJ2-1	NA	NA
CASSFGLAGDNEQFF	TGTGCCAGCAGTTTCGGACTAGCGGGAGACAATGAGCAGTTCTTC	15	TRBV27	TRBJ2-1	NA	TRBD2
CASSLVGRNYEQYF	TGTGCCAGCAGCTTGGTAGGCAGGAACTACGAGCAGTACTTC	14	TRBV5-6	TRBJ2-7	NA	NA
CASSQDRGARGYTF	TGTGCCAGCAGCCAAGATCGGGGGGCACGGGGCTACACCTTC	14	TRBV4-2	TRBJ1-2	NA	NA
CASSMTSSYNEQFF	TGTGCCAGCAGTATGACTAGCTCCTACAATGAGCAGTTCTTC	14	TRBV27	TRBJ2-1	NA	NA
CASSTQGSSYEQYF	TGTGCCAGTAGTACCCAAGGGAGCTCCTACGAGCAGTACTTC	14	TRBV19	TRBJ2-7	NA	NA
CAISENPGLSTDTQYF	TGTGCCATCAGTGAAAACCCGGGACTATCCACAGATACGCAGTATTTT	16	TRBV10-3	TRBJ2-3	NA	TRBD2
CASTRLAGGGELFF	TGTGCCAGCACCCGCCTAGCGGGAGGCGGGGAGCTGTTTTTT	14	TRBV13	TRBJ2-2	NA	TRBD2
CASSRTADQPQHF	TGTGCCAGCAGCCGGACAGCCGATCAGCCCCAGCATTTT	13	TRBV7-8	TRBJ1-5	NA	NA
CASSLGFGAVEKLFF	TGTGCCAGCAGCTTGGGCTTTGGGGCAGTTGAAAAACTGTTTTTT	15	TRBV5-4	TRBJ1-4	NA	NA
CASSGDRPTYEQYF	TGTGCCAGCAGTGGGGACAGGCCTACCTACGAGCAGTACTTC	14	TRBV25-1	TRBJ2-7	once	TRBD1
CASSYALAGYNEQFF	TGTGCCAGCAGTTACGCGCTAGCGGGATACAATGAGCAGTTCTTC	15	TRBV6-5	TRBJ2-1	NA	TRBD2
CASSLEEAQYF	TGTGCCAGCAGTTTGGAGGAGGCCCAGTACTTC	11	TRBV27	TRBJ2-5	NA	NA
CASSLSSLAYTDTQYF	TGTGCCAGCAGCTTATCCTCACTAGCGTACACAGATACGCAGTATTTT	16	TRBV11-2	TRBJ2-3	NA	TRBD2
CAIRHSGDSYEQYF	TGTGCCATCAGACACTCTGGCGACTCCTACGAGCAGTACTTC	14	TRBV10-3	TRBJ2-7	NA	NA
CASSLMAGGSSDTQYF	TGTGCCAGCAGCTTAATGGCGGGGGGTTCCTCAGATACGCAGTATTTT	16	TRBV7-9	TRBJ2-3	NA	TRBD2
CASSPGGPGTEAFF	TGTGCCAGCAGCCCCGGGGGGCCGGGCACTGAAGCTTTCTTT	14	TRBV7-3	TRBJ1-1	NA	NA
CASSIRTGAHEQYF	TGTGCCAGTAGTATCCGGACAGGGGCCCACGAGCAGTACTTC	14	TRBV19	TRBJ2-7	NA	TRBD1
CASSLVFGVDRVIETQYF	TGTGCCAGCAGCTTAGTATTTGGGGTTGACAGAGTTATCGAGACCCAGTACTTC	18	TRBV11-2	TRBJ2-5	NA	NA